This is a list of T cell receptor beta chains from one sample in a study of blood T cell repertoires in COVID-19. The repertoire was sequenced with immunoSEQ multiplex PCR; TCRdb's copy has only in-frame clones and lacks some. The sample has 150,000 to 200,000 clones, about 86% seen once. Sequencing used peripheral blood. The source of these receptors is a man aged 55 to 70 with acute or convalescent COVID-19. Both conserved end residues are part of each CDR3. The D gene is left open where the match is weak. Clone size is stated in some rows and not others, as once, few, many or a class when expanded.

v_gene	j_gene	d_gene	abundance	CDR3aa	CDR3nt
TRBV6-5	TRBJ2-7	TRBD2	-	CASIMTLAGAGEQYF	TGTGCCAGCATAATGACACTAGCGGGAGCCGGCGAGCAGTACTTC
TRBV15	TRBJ1-2	-	-	CATSRDAGGSGYTF	TGTGCCACCAGCAGAGATGCGGGGGGCAGTGGCTACACCTTC
TRBV5-1	TRBJ2-5	TRBD1	-	CASSSQGYQETQYF	TGCGCCAGCAGCTCACAGGGGTACCAAGAGACCCAGTACTTC
TRBV5-1	TRBJ1-1	TRBD1	-	CASSSRTGTNTEAFF	TGCGCCAGCAGCTCACGGACAGGGACGAACACTGAAGCTTTCTTT
TRBV19	TRBJ2-7	TRBD2	-	CASSTLAGVAYEQYF	TGTGCCAGTAGTACGCTAGCGGGAGTTGCCTACGAGCAGTACTTC
TRBV28	TRBJ2-3	TRBD2	-	CASSLAGAGTDTQYF	TGTGCCAGCAGCTTAGCGGGAGCGGGGACAGATACGCAGTATTTT
TRBV5-1	TRBJ2-2	TRBD2	-	CASSAGLAGVAGELFF	TGCGCCAGCAGCGCGGGACTAGCGGGAGTCGCCGGGGAGCTGTTTTTT
TRBV5-1	TRBJ2-5	-	-	CASSFGMRPQETQYF	TGCGCCAGCAGCTTTGGTATGCGGCCTCAAGAGACCCAGTACTTC
TRBV10-2	TRBJ2-5	-	-	CASSWVGGGQETQYF	TGCGCCAGCAGTTGGGTGGGAGGGGGCCAAGAGACCCAGTACTTC
TRBV27	TRBJ1-1	-	-	CASGPGRKGQTEAFF	TGTGCCAGCGGACCCGGGAGGAAGGGGCAAACTGAAGCTTTCTTT
TRBV7-3	TRBJ2-2	TRBD1	-	CASSEGQGVGELFF	TGTGCCAGCAGCGAGGGACAGGGTGTGGGGGAGCTGTTTTTT
TRBV28	TRBJ2-7	TRBD1	-	CASSLNRGKPYF	TGTGCCAGCAGTTTAAACAGGGGGAAGCCGTACTTC
TRBV9	TRBJ2-7	-	-	CASSVAGVVGEQYF	TGTGCCAGCAGCGTAGCGGGAGTTGTCGGTGAGCAGTACTTC
TRBV7-2	TRBJ1-5	TRBD1	-	CASSSGTGGVNQPQHF	TGTGCCAGCAGCTCAGGGACAGGGGGAGTCAATCAGCCCCAGCATTTT
TRBV19	TRBJ1-5	-	-	CASSPRGTLVWSNQPQHF	TGTGCCAGTAGTCCAAGGGGGACATTGGTTTGGAGCAATCAGCCCCAGCATTTT
TRBV28	TRBJ1-1	-	-	CAITGPQGMNTEAFF	TGTGCCATCACTGGGCCCCAGGGCATGAACACTGAAGCTTTCTTT
TRBV9	TRBJ2-3	TRBD2	-	CASSFTSGTPDTQYF	TGTGCCAGCTCATTTACTAGCGGGACCCCAGATACGCAGTATTTT
TRBV19	TRBJ2-7	-	-	CASSMGRGRVVSKLYEQYF	TGTGCCAGTAGTATGGGTCGTGGCAGGGTGGTTTCGAAACTCTACGAGCAGTACTTC
TRBV7-3	TRBJ2-5	TRBD1	-	CASSLPEQGQETQYF	TGTGCCAGCAGCTTACCAGAACAGGGGCAAGAGACCCAGTACTTC
TRBV11-2	TRBJ2-1	TRBD2	-	CASSLGGAGDGDEQFF	TGTGCCAGCAGCTTAGGGGGAGCGGGAGACGGGGATGAGCAGTTCTTC
TRBV28	TRBJ2-1	-	-	CASMVGGGNSEQFF	TGTGCCAGCATGGTCGGAGGCGGTAACAGTGAGCAGTTCTTC
TRBV5-1	TRBJ2-2	-	-	CASSLEGAGELFF	TGCGCCAGCAGCTTAGAGGGGGCCGGGGAGCTGTTTTTT
TRBV18	TRBJ1-5	TRBD1	-	CASSAGQGNQPQHF	TGTGCCAGCTCGGCGGGACAGGGGAATCAGCCCCAGCATTTT
TRBV7-8	TRBJ2-1	-	-	CASSLAREYNEQFF	TGTGCCAGCAGCTTAGCGCGGGAATACAATGAGCAGTTCTTC
TRBV10-3	TRBJ2-7	-	once	CAITKGLNYEQYF	TGTGCCATCACCAAAGGACTGAACTACGAGCAGTACTTC
TRBV10-3	TRBJ2-1	-	-	CAISERRADYNEQFF	TGTGCCATCAGTGAGAGGAGGGCAGACTACAATGAGCAGTTCTTC
TRBV28	TRBJ2-2	-	-	CASSQGWRKTGELFF	TGTGCCAGCAGTCAGGGGTGGAGGAAAACCGGGGAGCTGTTTTTT
TRBV7-9	TRBJ2-5	TRBD2	-	CASSFTSGSGGETQYF	TGTGCCAGCAGCTTTACTAGCGGGAGTGGGGGAGAGACCCAGTACTTC
TRBV11-2	TRBJ2-1	-	-	CASSFGLEQFF	TGTGCCAGCAGTTTCGGACTCGAGCAGTTCTTC
TRBV19	TRBJ2-5	-	few	CASSIDVGETQYF	TGTGCCAGTAGTATAGATGTCGGAGAGACCCAGTACTTC
TRBV18	TRBJ1-2	-	-	CASSPAAASGYTF	TGTGCCAGCTCACCAGCGGCCGCCTCAGGCTACACCTTC
TRBV10-1	TRBJ2-1	TRBD1	-	CASSPPGQGVNEQFF	TGCGCCAGCAGTCCTCCGGGACAGGGGGTCAATGAGCAGTTCTTC
TRBV18	TRBJ2-5	TRBD1	-	CASSPRGQGGETQYF	TGTGCCAGCTCACCAAGAGGACAGGGCGGGGAGACCCAGTACTTC
TRBV5-4	TRBJ2-5	-	once	CASSFPTEETQYF	TGTGCCAGCAGCTTCCCTACGGAAGAGACCCAGTACTTC
TRBV5-1	TRBJ2-7	TRBD2	-	CASSFGLAGVYEQYF	TGCGCCAGCAGCTTTGGACTAGCGGGAGTGTACGAGCAGTACTTC
TRBV24-1	TRBJ2-7	TRBD2	-	CATSDSKRDPYEQYF	TGTGCCACCAGTGATTCCAAGCGGGATCCCTACGAGCAGTACTTC
TRBV19	TRBJ1-1	TRBD1	-	CASSIIQGANTEAFF	TGTGCCAGTAGTATAATACAGGGGGCGAACACTGAAGCTTTCTTT
TRBV15	TRBJ2-1	TRBD2	-	CATSFTSGTNEQFF	TGTGCCACCAGCTTCACTAGCGGAACCAATGAGCAGTTCTTC
TRBV5-1	TRBJ2-1	TRBD1	-	CASSSTGTGSNEQFF	TGCGCCAGCAGCTCTACCGGGACAGGATCAAATGAGCAGTTCTTC
TRBV18	TRBJ2-7	TRBD1	-	CASSPPGTGGGYEQYF	TGTGCCAGCTCACCACCCGGGACAGGGGGCGGGTACGAGCAGTACTTC
TRBV10-3	TRBJ2-4	TRBD2	-	CAISAGTSGFPTAKNIQYF	TGTGCCATCAGTGCCGGGACTAGCGGGTTCCCCACGGCCAAAAACATTCAGTACTTC
TRBV9	TRBJ2-7	TRBD1	-	CASSPTGAVYEQYF	TGTGCCAGCAGCCCGACAGGGGCAGTCTACGAGCAGTACTTC
TRBV3-1/TRBV3-2	TRBJ1-6	-	few	CASSQVQGSSPLHF	TGTGCCAGCAGCCAAGTTCAGGGTAGTTCACCCCTCCACTTT
TRBV3-1/TRBV3-2	TRBJ1-3	TRBD1	-	CASSQTRDREDTIYF	TGTGCCAGCAGCCAAACCCGGGACAGGGAAGACACCATATATTTT
TRBV11-2	TRBJ1-3	TRBD1	-	CASSSWDRGNTIYF	TGTGCCAGCAGCTCCTGGGACAGGGGAAACACCATATATTTT
TRBV6-6	TRBJ1-1	-	-	CASRGGPDRNTEAFF	TGTGCCAGCAGGGGGGGGCCTGACAGGAACACTGAAGCTTTCTTT
TRBV18	TRBJ2-7	TRBD2	-	CASSRESGRVLEGQYF	TGTGCCAGCTCCCGAGAGAGCGGGAGGGTCCTTGAAGGGCAGTACTTC
TRBV6-6	TRBJ2-7	TRBD1	-	CASSPRDRGLAYTYEQYF	TGTGCCAGCAGTCCTCGGGACAGGGGCCTAGCGTACACCTACGAGCAGTACTTC
TRBV21-1	TRBJ1-2	-	-	CASSKREGGSGYGYTF	TGTGCCAGCAGCAAAAGGGAGGGGGGTTCGGGCTATGGCTACACCTTC
TRBV28	TRBJ2-7	TRBD1	-	CASSPGTGGHGEQYF	TGTGCCAGCAGCCCCGGGACAGGGGGCCACGGCGAGCAGTACTTC
TRBV2	TRBJ1-2	TRBD1	-	CASSSAAGQGYGYTF	TGTGCCAGCAGCTCGGCTGCGGGACAGGGGTATGGCTACACCTTC
TRBV6-5	TRBJ1-2	TRBD1	-	CASSSAGTGVAYGYTF	TGTGCCAGCAGTTCGGCCGGGACAGGGGTTGCCTATGGCTACACCTTC
TRBV5-1	TRBJ2-1	TRBD1	-	CASSFLPPGQGAVEQFF	TGCGCCAGCAGCTTTTTGCCTCCGGGACAGGGGGCTGTTGAGCAGTTCTTC
TRBV14	TRBJ1-4	-	-	CASSTGRTTNEKLFF	TGTGCCAGCAGCACCGGGAGAACAACTAATGAAAAACTGTTTTTT
TRBV7-9	TRBJ1-1	-	-	CASSLAQGFIAFF	TGTGCCAGCAGCTTAGCACAGGGTTTCATAGCTTTCTTT
TRBV19	TRBJ1-4	-	-	CASSGREKLFF	TGTGCCAGTAGTGGCAGGGAAAAACTGTTTTTT
TRBV12-3/TRBV12-4	TRBJ1-2	-	-	CASSSGYGYTF	TGTGCCAGCAGTTCAGGGTATGGCTACACCTTC
TRBV5-1	TRBJ2-2	TRBD2	-	CASSFSGSSGGELFF	TGCGCCAGCAGCTTTAGCGGGAGTTCGGGCGGGGAGCTGTTTTTT
TRBV5-1	TRBJ2-3	TRBD1	-	CASSPGQGKGTDTQYF	TGCGCCAGCAGCCCGGGACAGGGGAAGGGCACAGATACGCAGTATTTT